This T cell receptor (beta chain) stems from a study of siplizumab effects on memory and regulatory T cells. Study observations and caveats: Siplizumab gave mappable alloreactive CD4+ clones an average Treg-derived fraction of approximately 64%, against around 30% in controls. Suppressive function of proliferating Tregs from siplizumab cultures was not confirmed.

With regard to this clone: Antigen: not known.

The table came from immunoSEQ multiplex PCR; TCRdb's copy has only in-frame clones and leaves some out. The sample shows about 14,000 clones, 45% to 50% of them seen only once. The mixed lymphocyte reaction cells were grown together in coculture at 37°C for around 6 days. Once responder PBMCs had been labelled with CFSE and stimulator PBMCs with Violet Dye, they were mixed 1:1. The source is a human donor in good health; the cells came from an allogeneic mixed lymphocyte reaction. The sample was CFSE-low (dividing) CD4+ T cells sorted from an allogeneic mixed lymphocyte reaction.

The CDR3 DNA sequence: TGTGCCAGTAGTATCTGGGGGGACTTCAGGGCAAAAGGAAACATTCAGTACTTC. It codes for CASSIWGDFRAKGNIQYF. The chain couples TRBV19 to TRBJ2-4; possible D gene TRBD2, 6 bases. Germline V CDR1 and CDR2: LNHDA, SQIVND (reference sequence). Trimming cost V 3 bases and J 6 bases, with 24 bases left between them. The CDR3 is made up of 18 amino acids.